A selection of T cell receptor beta chains follows, all from one sample in a study of blood T cell repertoires in COVID-19. The method was immunoSEQ multiplex PCR; TCRdb's version includes in-frame clones alone and lacks a portion of them. This table has 87,000 or so clones, 86% appearing once. Sequenced input: peripheral blood. These receptors were taken from an elderly woman in a cohort sampled during active or convalescent COVID-19. Both conserved end residues are part of each CDR3. Each record gives: clone size, D gene, J gene, V gene, CDR3 DNA, CDR3 protein. D genes are given only for firm matches. Clone size is not always given. Where it is, it says once, few, many or a class for expanded clones.

. | . | TRBJ1-5 | TRBV4-1 | TGCGCCAGCAGCCAGGGCCACAGGGTACAGCCCCAGCATTTT | CASSQGHRVQPQHF
. | TRBD1 | TRBJ1-4 | TRBV3-1/TRBV3-2 | TGTGCCAGCAGCGAGGACAGGGGTTATGAAAAACTGTTTTTT | CASSEDRGYEKLFF
. | TRBD2 | TRBJ2-4 | TRBV5-1 | TGCGCCAGCTCTCCGACTAGCGGGAGAGAACGAGCCAAAAACATTCAGTACTTC | CASSPTSGRERAKNIQYF
once | . | TRBJ2-3 | TRBV5-1 | TGCGCCAGCAGCTTGGGACAAATCACAGATACGCAGTATTTT | CASSLGQITDTQYF
. | . | TRBJ2-1 | TRBV19 | TGTGCCAGTAGTGGCAAGTACAATGAGCAGTTCTTC | CASSGKYNEQFF
. | . | TRBJ1-1 | TRBV6-5 | TGTGCCAGCACCGGGGGGGCCGGAGAAGCTTTCTTT | CASTGGAGEAFF
. | TRBD1 | TRBJ1-2 | TRBV6-5 | TGTGCCAGCAGCGGACAGGGAAGTAGCTATGGCTACACCTTC | CASSGQGSSYGYTF
. | TRBD2 | TRBJ2-1 | TRBV5-4 | TGTGCCAGCAGCTCGGGACTAGCGGGAAATGAGCAGTTCTTC | CASSSGLAGNEQFF
. | . | TRBJ1-1 | TRBV7-9 | TGTGCCAGCAGCTTATCAGCGGGGAGCACTGAAGCTTTCTTT | CASSLSAGSTEAFF
. | . | TRBJ2-3 | TRBV9 | TGTGCCAGCAGCGTAGGAGATGGCGGGAGCACAGATACGCAGTATTTT | CASSVGDGGSTDTQYF
. | . | TRBJ1-4 | TRBV19 | TGTGCCAGTAGCTCCGGACAGCCCTTTGGTGAAAAACTGTTTTTT | CASSSGQPFGEKLFF
. | TRBD1 | TRBJ2-3 | TRBV5-4 | TGTGCCAGCAGCTCGATGGCGGAAGGGGGCGGTGATACGCAGTATTTT | CASSSMAEGGGDTQYF
once | TRBD1 | TRBJ1-1 | TRBV9 | TGTGCCAGCTCCGTGGGGACAGACACTGAAGCTTTCTTT | CASSVGTDTEAFF
. | . | TRBJ1-4 | TRBV6-5 | TGTGCCAGCCGAAGGGCAGGGAATGAAAAACTGTTTTTT | CASRRAGNEKLFF
. | TRBD1 | TRBJ1-2 | TRBV7-3 | TGTGCCAGCAGCCCAAGGGACAGGCCGTATGGCTACACCTTC | CASSPRDRPYGYTF
. | TRBD2 | TRBJ2-1 | TRBV7-6 | TGTGCCAGCAGCTTTGGGCTAGCGGGATCCTACAATGAGCAGTTCTTC | CASSFGLAGSYNEQFF
. | TRBD1 | TRBJ2-3 | TRBV7-9 | TGTGCCAGCAGCCACCGGACAGGCAGCAGCACAGATACGCAGTATTTT | CASSHRTGSSTDTQYF
few | . | TRBJ1-4 | TRBV6-4 | TGTGCCAGCAGTGACTCGAGAGGAACTAATGAAAAACTGTTTTTT | CASSDSRGTNEKLFF
. | . | TRBJ1-5 | TRBV4-1 | TGCGCCAGCAGCCAGGCGGACAGAGAAAATCAGCCCCAGCATTTT | CASSQADRENQPQHF
once | TRBD1 | TRBJ1-5 | TRBV3-1/TRBV3-2 | TGTGCCAGCAGCCAAGCGGGGACAGGGGGAAATCAGCCCCAGCATTTT | CASSQAGTGGNQPQHF
. | TRBD1 | TRBJ2-2 | TRBV7-2 | TGTGCCAGCAGCTTAGATCCCCAGGGGGCGGTCACCGGGGAGCTGTTTTTT | CASSLDPQGAVTGELFF
few | . | TRBJ1-1 | TRBV5-1 | TGCGCCAGCAGCTTACAGGAGAACACTGAAGCTTTCTTT | CASSLQENTEAFF
. | . | TRBJ1-1 | TRBV13 | TGTGCCAGCAGACAGGTGGGGCAGGGCCTAGAAGCTTTCTTT | CASRQVGQGLEAFF
. | . | TRBJ2-3 | TRBV5-8 | TGTGCCAGCAGCCCCGGGACGCGGAGGGCGACAGATACGCAGTATTTT | CASSPGTRRATDTQYF
. | . | TRBJ2-7 | TRBV5-5 | TGTGCCAGCAGCTTGGCTCCGGAGATTCCGAACTACGAGCAGTACTTC | CASSLAPEIPNYEQYF
. | . | TRBJ2-6 | TRBV7-9 | TGTGCCAGCAGCTTAGAGGGGCGCCCTGGGGCCAACGTCCTGACTTTC | CASSLEGRPGANVLTF
. | . | TRBJ2-3 | TRBV30 | TGTGCCTGGGGGAGACGAGGCGATACGCAGTATTTT | CAWGRRGDTQYF
once | . | TRBJ1-3 | TRBV10-3 | TGTGCCATCAGTGGAACAGTTTCTGGAAACACCATATATTTT | CAISGTVSGNTIYF
. | . | TRBJ1-3 | TRBV28 | TGTGCCAGCAGTCCCACAACAGGAATCTCTGGAAACACCATATATTTT | CASSPTTGISGNTIYF
. | . | TRBJ1-4 | TRBV5-1 | TGCGCCAGCAGCGATGGAGATAATGAAAAACTGTTTTTT | CASSDGDNEKLFF
. | . | TRBJ1-2 | TRBV7-3 | TGTGCCAGCAGCTTATCCAGGGGAAACTATGGCTACACCTTC | CASSLSRGNYGYTF
. | TRBD1 | TRBJ1-1 | TRBV24-1 | TGTGCCACCAGTGCATCCCCCCGGACAGGGGCGAACACTGAAGCTTTCTTT | CATSASPRTGANTEAFF
. | . | TRBJ2-2 | TRBV2 | TGTGCCAGCTCCCCCCAGGGTAACACCGGGGAGCTGTTTTTT | CASSPQGNTGELFF
. | TRBD1 | TRBJ1-2 | TRBV5-6 | TGTGCCAGCAGATCGGGACAGGGCTCTGGCTACACCTTC | CASRSGQGSGYTF
. | . | TRBJ1-1 | TRBV6-5 | TGTGCCAGCAGTCGCGGGATTTACAGTGAAGCTTTCTTT | CASSRGIYSEAFF
. | . | TRBJ2-1 | TRBV5-1 | TGCGCCAGCAGCTTGGCCGGGAGCTCCTACAATGAGCAGTTCTTC | CASSLAGSSYNEQFF
. | . | TRBJ1-5 | TRBV3-1/TRBV3-2 | TGTGCCAGCAGCCAAGGCAGGTTTGATAGCAATCAGCCCCAGCATTTT | CASSQGRFDSNQPQHF
few | TRBD1 | TRBJ2-7 | TRBV28 | TGTGCCAGCAGCTCTCTCGGGACAGGGATCTCCTACGAGCAGTACTTC | CASSSLGTGISYEQYF
few | . | TRBJ1-2 | TRBV2 | TGTGCCGATAGGGAGTATGGCTACACCTTC | CADREYGYTF
. | . | TRBJ2-1 | TRBV11-2 | TGTGCCAGCAGCTTAGTAGCCGGAGGTCCCTACAATGAGCAGTTCTTC | CASSLVAGGPYNEQFF
. | . | TRBJ2-3 | TRBV20-1 | TGCAGTGCTAGTGGTTTCATGACTAGCACAGATACGCAGTATTTT | CSASGFMTSTDTQYF
. | . | TRBJ2-7 | TRBV2 | TGTGCCAGCAGTGAGGTAGATCTGAACTTC | CASSEVDLNF
. | . | TRBJ2-5 | TRBV5-1 | TGCGCCAGCAGCCCTCCGGGACAAGAGACCCAGTACTTC | CASSPPGQETQYF
. | . | TRBJ1-3 | TRBV28 | TGTGCCAGCAGTCTTACAGATCACTCTGGAAACACCATATATTTT | CASSLTDHSGNTIYF
. | TRBD2 | TRBJ2-1 | TRBV9 | TGTGCCAGCAGCCCACGACTAGCGCTAAGCTCCTACAATGAGCAGTTCTTC | CASSPRLALSSYNEQFF
. | . | TRBJ2-1 | TRBV24-1 | TGTGCCACCAGTGATAGTGTATTAGTTGAGCAGTTCTTC | CATSDSVLVEQFF
few | . | TRBJ2-5 | TRBV24-1 | TGTGCCACCAGTGATACCTCTCGCCCGATGTCGGGGGAGACCCAGTACTTC | CATSDTSRPMSGETQYF
. | . | TRBJ1-2 | TRBV19 | TGTGCCAGTAGTGTACAGCTCTATGGCTACACCTTC | CASSVQLYGYTF
. | . | TRBJ1-1 | TRBV30 | TGTGCCTTAGTTGCCCGAAACAGGGTCGCTGAAGCTTTCTTT | CALVARNRVAEAFF
once | TRBD1 | TRBJ1-2 | TRBV13 | TGTGCCAGCAGTATACGGGACAGGGGTGCAATGAACTATGGCTACACCTTC | CASSIRDRGAMNYGYTF
. | TRBD1 | TRBJ1-2 | TRBV27 | TGTGCCAGCAGTTTATGGAAGGGACAGGGTGAGAGGAACTATGGCTACACCTTC | CASSLWKGQGERNYGYTF
. | . | TRBJ1-4 | TRBV7-9 | TGTGCCAGCAGCTCGGTTCGAGCAACTAATGAAAAACTGTTTTTT | CASSSVRATNEKLFF
. | TRBD1 | TRBJ2-1 | TRBV7-3 | TGTGCCAGCAGCTCCAGGACAGGGTCCCATGAGCAGTTCTTC | CASSSRTGSHEQFF
. | . | TRBJ2-5 | TRBV5-1 | TGCGCCAGCAGCTGGGGGTTGGAGGGAGAGACCCAGTACTTC | CASSWGLEGETQYF